Given below is one T cell receptor (beta chain) in context. Antigen specificity is unknown. This specimen belongs to a study of T cells in tumors after PD-1 blockade. About the research overall: Each patient got pembrolizumab 200 mg every 3 weeks or cemiplimab 350 mg every 2 weeks. Daily vismodegib 150 mg continued in a subset of anti-PD-1-treated patients. General observations from the study: Peripheral recruitment is suggested, as some novel exhausted tumor clones were in pre-treatment blood.

Per the germline V gene, CDR1 is LGHNA and CDR2 is YSLEER. V lost 2 bases and J lost 4, with 17 bases in between. This CDR3 comprises 16 residues. The repertoire was sequenced with immunoSEQ multiplex PCR; TCRdb's copy has only in-frame clones and lacks some. The profile shows 20,000 to 25,000 clones, around four fifths of them singletons. The chain combines TRBV4-3 with TRBJ2-5; D not certain. This TCR was recovered from a human donor with basal cell carcinoma. The sequencing used PBMCs, collected before anti-PD-1 treatment. CDR3 nucleotides: TGCGCCAGCAGCCAAACTCCGGATGGGGTGGGAGAGACCCAGTACTTC. It specifies CASSQTPDGVGETQYF.